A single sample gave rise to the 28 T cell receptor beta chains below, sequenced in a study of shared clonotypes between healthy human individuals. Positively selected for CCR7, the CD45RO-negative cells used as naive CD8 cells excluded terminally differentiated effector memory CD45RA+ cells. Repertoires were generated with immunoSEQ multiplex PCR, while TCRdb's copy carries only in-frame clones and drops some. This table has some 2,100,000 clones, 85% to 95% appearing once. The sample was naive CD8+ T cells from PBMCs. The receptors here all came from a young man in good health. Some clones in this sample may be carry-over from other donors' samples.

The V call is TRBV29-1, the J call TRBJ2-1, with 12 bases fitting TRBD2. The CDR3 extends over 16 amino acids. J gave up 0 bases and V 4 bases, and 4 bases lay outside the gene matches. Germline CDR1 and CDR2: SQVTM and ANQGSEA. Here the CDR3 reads CSVVLAGGHSYNEQFF. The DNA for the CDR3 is TGCAGCGTTGTACTAGCGGGAGGTCACTCCTACAATGAGCAGTTCTTC.

CDR3 bases: TGTGCCAGCAGTTTGGGGATGGGCTACTGGGAGCAGTACTTC. It codes for CASSLGMGYWEQYF. The rearrangement links TRBV28 to TRBJ2-7, with no clear D. This CDR3 spans 14 amino acids. The V end lost 3 bases, the J end lost 7 bases, and 16 bases lay between the germline ends. Germline V gene lookup returns CDR1 MDHEN and CDR2 SYDVKM. The full variable domain, completed using reference TRBV28 and TRBJ2-7, is DVKVTQSSRYLVKRTGEKVFLECVQDMDHENMFWYRQDPGLGLRLIYFSYDVKMKEKGDIPEGYSVSREKKERFSLILESASTNQTSMYLCASSLGMGYWEQYFGPGTRLTVT.

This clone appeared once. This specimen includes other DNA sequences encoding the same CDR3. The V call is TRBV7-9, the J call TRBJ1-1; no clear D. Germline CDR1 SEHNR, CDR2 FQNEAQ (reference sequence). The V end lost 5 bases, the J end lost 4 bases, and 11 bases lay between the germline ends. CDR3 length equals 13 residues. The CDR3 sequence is CASSPPLSTEAFF. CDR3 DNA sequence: TGTGCCAGCAGCCCTCCTCTGAGCACTGAAGCTTTCTTT.

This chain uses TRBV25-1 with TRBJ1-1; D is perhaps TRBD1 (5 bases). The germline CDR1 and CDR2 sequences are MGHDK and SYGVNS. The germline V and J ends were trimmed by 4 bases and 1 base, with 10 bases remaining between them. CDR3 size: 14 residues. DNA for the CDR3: TGTGCCAGCAGTGGAGGGGCGGCGAACACTGAAGCTTTCTTT. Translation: CASSGGAANTEAFF.

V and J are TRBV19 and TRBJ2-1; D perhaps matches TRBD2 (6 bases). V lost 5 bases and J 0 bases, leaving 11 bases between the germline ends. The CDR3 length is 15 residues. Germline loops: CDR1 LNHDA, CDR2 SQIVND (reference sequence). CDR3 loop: CASSVGRGSYNEQFF. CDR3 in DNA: TGTGCCAGTAGTGTAGGGCGGGGCTCCTACAATGAGCAGTTCTTC.

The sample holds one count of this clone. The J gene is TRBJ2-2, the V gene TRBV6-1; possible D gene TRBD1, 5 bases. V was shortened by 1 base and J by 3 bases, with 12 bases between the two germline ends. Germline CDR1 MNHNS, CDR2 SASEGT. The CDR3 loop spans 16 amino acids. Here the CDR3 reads CASSEGFRVDTGELFF. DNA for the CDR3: TGTGCCAGCAGTGAAGGGTTCAGGGTGGACACCGGGGAGCTGTTTTTT.

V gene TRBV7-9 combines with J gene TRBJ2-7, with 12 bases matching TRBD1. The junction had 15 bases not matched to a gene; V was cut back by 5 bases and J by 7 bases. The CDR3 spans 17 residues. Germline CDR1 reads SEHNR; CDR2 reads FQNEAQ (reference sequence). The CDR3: CASSPNSPGTGGKEQYF. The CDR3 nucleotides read TGTGCCAGCAGCCCAAACTCTCCCGGGACAGGGGGCAAAGAGCAGTACTTC.

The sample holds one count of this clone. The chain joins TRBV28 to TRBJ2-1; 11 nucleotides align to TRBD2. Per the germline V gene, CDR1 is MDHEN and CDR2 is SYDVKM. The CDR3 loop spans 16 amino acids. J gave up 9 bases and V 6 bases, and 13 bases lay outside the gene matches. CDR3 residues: CASRQSNSGRAGEQFF. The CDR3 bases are TGTGCCAGCAGACAATCCAATAGCGGGAGGGCCGGTGAGCAGTTCTTC.

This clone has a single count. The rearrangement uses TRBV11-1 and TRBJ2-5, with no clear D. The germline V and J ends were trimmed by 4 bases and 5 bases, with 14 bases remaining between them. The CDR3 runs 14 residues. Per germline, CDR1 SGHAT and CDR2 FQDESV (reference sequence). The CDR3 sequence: CASSSPQTWETQYF. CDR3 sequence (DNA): TGTGCCAGCAGCTCTCCCCAAACGTGGGAGACCCAGTACTTC.

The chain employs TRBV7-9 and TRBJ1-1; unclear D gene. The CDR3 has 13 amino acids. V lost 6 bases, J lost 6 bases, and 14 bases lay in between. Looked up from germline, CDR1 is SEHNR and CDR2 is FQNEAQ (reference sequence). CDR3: CASRFPGIPEAFF. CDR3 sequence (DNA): TGTGCCAGCAGGTTTCCGGGGATCCCTGAAGCTTTCTTT.

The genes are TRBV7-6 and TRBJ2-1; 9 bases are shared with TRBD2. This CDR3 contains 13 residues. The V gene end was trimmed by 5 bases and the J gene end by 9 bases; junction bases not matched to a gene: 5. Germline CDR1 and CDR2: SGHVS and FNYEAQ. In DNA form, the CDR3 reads TGTGCCAGCAGCACGGGACTAGCCGGTGAGCAGTTCTTC. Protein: CASSTGLAGEQFF.

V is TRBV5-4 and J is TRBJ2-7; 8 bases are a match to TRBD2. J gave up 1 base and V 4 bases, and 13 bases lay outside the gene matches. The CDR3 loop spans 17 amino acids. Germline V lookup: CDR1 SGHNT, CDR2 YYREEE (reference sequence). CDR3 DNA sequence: TGTGCCAGCAGCCCCGGTCGGGGCGGGACTAGGTCCTACGAGCAGTACTTC. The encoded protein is CASSPGRGGTRSYEQYF.

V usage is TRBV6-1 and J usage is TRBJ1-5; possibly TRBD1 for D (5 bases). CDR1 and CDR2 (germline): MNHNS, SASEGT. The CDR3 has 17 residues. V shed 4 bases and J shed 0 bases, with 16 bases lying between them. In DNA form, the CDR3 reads TGTGCCAGCAGTGGGGGGGACGGGAAGTATAGCAATCAGCCCCAGCATTTT. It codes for CASSGGDGKYSNQPQHF.

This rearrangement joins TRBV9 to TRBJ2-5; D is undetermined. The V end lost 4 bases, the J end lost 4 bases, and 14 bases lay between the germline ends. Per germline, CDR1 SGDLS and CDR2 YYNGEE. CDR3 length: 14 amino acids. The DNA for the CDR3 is TGTGCCAGCAGCCTACATGGGTTTCCAGAGACCCAGTACTTC. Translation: CASSLHGFPETQYF.

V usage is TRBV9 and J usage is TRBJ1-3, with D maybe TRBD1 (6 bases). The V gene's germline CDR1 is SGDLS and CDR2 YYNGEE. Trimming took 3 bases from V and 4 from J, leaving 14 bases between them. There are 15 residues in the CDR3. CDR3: CASSATGFGGNTIYF. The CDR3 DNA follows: TGTGCCAGCAGCGCAACAGGGTTCGGCGGAAACACCATATATTTT. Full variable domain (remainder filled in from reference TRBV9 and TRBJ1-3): DSGVTQTPKHLITATGQRVTLRCSPRSGDLSVYWYQQSLDQGLQFLIQYYNGEERAKGNILERFSAQQFPDLHSELNLSSLELGDSALYFCASSATGFGGNTIYFGEGSWLTVV.

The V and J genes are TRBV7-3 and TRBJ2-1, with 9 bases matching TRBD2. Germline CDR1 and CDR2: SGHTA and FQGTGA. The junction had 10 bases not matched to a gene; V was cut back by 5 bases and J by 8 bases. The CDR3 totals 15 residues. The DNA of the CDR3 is TGTGCCAGCAGCCCTCGGGCGGGAGGGGTAGATGAGCAGTTCTTC. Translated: CASSPRAGGVDEQFF. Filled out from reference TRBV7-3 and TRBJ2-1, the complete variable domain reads GAGVSQTPSNKVTEKGKYVELRCDPISGHTALYWYRQSLGQGPEFLIYFQGTGAADDSGLPNDRFFAVRPEGSVSTLKIQRTERGDSAVYLCASSPRAGGVDEQFFGPGTRLTVL.

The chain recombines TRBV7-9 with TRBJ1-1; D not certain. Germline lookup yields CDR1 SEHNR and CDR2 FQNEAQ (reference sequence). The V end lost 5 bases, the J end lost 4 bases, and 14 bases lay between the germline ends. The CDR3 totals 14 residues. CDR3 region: CASSTYPGSTEAFF. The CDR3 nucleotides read TGTGCCAGCAGCACCTATCCCGGGAGCACTGAAGCTTTCTTT.

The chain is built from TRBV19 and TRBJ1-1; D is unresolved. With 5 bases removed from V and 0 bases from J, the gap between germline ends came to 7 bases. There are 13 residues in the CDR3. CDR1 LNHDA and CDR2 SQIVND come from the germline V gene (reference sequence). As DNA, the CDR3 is TGTGCCAGTAGTTTGTTGCTGAACACTGAAGCTTTCTTT. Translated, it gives CASSLLLNTEAFF.

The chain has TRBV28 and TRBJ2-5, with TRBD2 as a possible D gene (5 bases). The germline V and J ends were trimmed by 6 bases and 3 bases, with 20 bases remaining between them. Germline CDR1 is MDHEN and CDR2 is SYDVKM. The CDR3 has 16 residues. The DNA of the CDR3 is TGTGCCAGCAGACCCACCCCGGACTGGAGTGAAGAGACCCAGTACTTC. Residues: CASRPTPDWSEETQYF.

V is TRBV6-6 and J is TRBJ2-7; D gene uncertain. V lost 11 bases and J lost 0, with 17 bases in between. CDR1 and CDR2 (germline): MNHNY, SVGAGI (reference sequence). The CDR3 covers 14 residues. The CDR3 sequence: CAAGAVPDSYEQYF. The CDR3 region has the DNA TGTGCCGCCGGAGCAGTTCCCGACTCCTACGAGCAGTACTTC.

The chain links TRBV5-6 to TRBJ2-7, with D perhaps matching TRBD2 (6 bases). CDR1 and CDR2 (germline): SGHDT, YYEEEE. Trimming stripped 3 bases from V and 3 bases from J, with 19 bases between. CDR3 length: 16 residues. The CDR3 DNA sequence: TGTGCCAGCAGCTCGGGGAGGAACGCGGGACGCTACGAGCAGTACTTC. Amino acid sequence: CASSSGRNAGRYEQYF.

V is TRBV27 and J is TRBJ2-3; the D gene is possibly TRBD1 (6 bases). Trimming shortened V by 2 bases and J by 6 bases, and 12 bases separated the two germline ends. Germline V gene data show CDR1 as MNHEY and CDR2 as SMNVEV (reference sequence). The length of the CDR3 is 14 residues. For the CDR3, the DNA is TGTGCCAGCAGTTTACGGACAGTTTCGGATACGCAGTATTTT. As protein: CASSLRTVSDTQYF.

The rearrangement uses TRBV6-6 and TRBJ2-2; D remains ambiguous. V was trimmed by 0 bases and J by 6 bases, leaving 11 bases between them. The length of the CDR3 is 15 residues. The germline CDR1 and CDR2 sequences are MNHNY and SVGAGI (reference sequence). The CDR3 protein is CASSYSLDGAGELFF. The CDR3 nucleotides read TGTGCCAGCAGTTACTCTCTAGACGGTGCCGGGGAGCTGTTTTTT.

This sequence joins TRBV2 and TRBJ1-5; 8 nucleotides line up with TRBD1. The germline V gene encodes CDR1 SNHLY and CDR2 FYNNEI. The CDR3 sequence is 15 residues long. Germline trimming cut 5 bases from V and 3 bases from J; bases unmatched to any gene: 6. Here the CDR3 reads CASSWTGYSNQPQHF. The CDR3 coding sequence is TGTGCCAGCAGTTGGACAGGGTACTCCAATCAGCCCCAGCATTTT.

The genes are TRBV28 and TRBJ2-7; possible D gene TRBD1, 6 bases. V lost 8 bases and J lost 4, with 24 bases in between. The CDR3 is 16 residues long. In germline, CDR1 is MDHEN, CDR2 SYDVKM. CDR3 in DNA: TGTGCCAGCCATCGGACGAGGGGCAGGGGCGTATACGAGCAGTACTTC. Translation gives CASHRTRGRGVYEQYF. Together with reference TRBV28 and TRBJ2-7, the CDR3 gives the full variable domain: DVKVTQSSRYLVKRTGEKVFLECVQDMDHENMFWYRQDPGLGLRLIYFSYDVKMKEKGDIPEGYSVSREKKERFSLILESASTNQTSMYLCASHRTRGRGVYEQYFGPGTRLTVT.

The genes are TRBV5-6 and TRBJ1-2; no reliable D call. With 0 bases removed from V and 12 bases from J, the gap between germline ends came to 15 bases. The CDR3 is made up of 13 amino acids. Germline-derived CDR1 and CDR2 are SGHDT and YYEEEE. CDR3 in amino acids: CASSLGSGVQDTF. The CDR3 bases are TGTGCCAGCAGCTTGGGGTCGGGAGTCCAGGACACCTTC. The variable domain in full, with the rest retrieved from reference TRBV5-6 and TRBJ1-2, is DAGVTQSPTHLIKTRGQQVTLRCSPKSGHDTVSWYQQALGQGPQFIFQYYEEEERQRGNFPDRFSGHQFPNYSSELNVNALLLGDSALYLCASSLGSGVQDTFGSGTRLTVV.

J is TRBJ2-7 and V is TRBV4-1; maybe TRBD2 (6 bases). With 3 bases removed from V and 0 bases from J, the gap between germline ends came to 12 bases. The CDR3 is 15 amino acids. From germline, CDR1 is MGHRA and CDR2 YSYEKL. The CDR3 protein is CASSHGLSGSYEQYF. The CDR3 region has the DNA TGCGCCAGCAGCCACGGGCTTAGCGGCTCCTACGAGCAGTACTTC.

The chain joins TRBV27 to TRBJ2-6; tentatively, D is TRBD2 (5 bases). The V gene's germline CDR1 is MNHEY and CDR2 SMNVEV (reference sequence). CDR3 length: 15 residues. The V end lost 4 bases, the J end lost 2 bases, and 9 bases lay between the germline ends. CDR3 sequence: CASSSLRAGANVLTF. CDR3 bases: TGTGCCAGCAGTTCCTTGAGGGCTGGGGCCAACGTCCTGACTTTC.